This TCR beta chain was sequenced in a study of early T cells in non-severe SARS-CoV-2 infection. Study overall: With bulk RNA from unsorted whole blood as input, sequencing yielded unpaired chains.

The V end lost 1 base, the J end lost 2 bases, and 14 bases lay between the germline ends. The length of the CDR3 is 16 residues. CDR1 is SGHTA and CDR2 is FQGNSA in the germline V gene. TCRdb redid the calling of the 5' RACE reads with MiXCR, one entry per CDR3 protein. The repertoire includes under 140,000 distinct CDR3 sequences, around an eighth of them detected once, and approximately 4% sits in the top ten. The chain has TRBV7-2 and TRBJ1-2, with D maybe TRBD1 (5 bases). The input for sequencing was whole blood, taken at baseline. This receptor was taken from an adult who was a healthcare worker with PCR-confirmed SARS-CoV-2 infection or an uninfected control (not recorded which). This chain's CDR3 is CASSLEGIATNYGYTF. In nucleotides, the CDR3 is TGTGCCAGCAGCTTAGAGGGGATAGCTACGAACTATGGCTACACCTTC.